These T cell receptor beta chains were read from a single sample in a study of human T cells and chemical hapten exposure. TCRdb independently ran MiXCR on the RACE reads; one entry per CDR3 protein. The data hold tens of thousands of distinct CDR3 sequences, with more than 9.5% observed a single time. The sample here was whole blood, taken in connection with sensitization to the hapten diphenylcyclopropenone (DPC). Receptors originate from a man aged 40-49 years with alopecia areata. Some clones in this sample may be carry-over from other donors' samples. Each CDR3 is given without its conserved first and last residue. D genes are given only for firm matches.

V: TRBV20-1
J: TRBJ2-1
D: NA
CDR3: SAKSPLYNEQF

V: TRBV25-1
J: TRBJ1-2
D: NA
CDR3: ASSGGAGGYT

V: TRBV12-3/TRBV12-4
J: TRBJ2-4
D: NA
CDR3: ASSLVSNLAKNIQY

V: TRBV29-1
J: TRBJ2-1
D: NA
CDR3: SAEPLGYNEQF

V: TRBV5-6
J: TRBJ1-1
D: NA
CDR3: ASSFGWSRNTEAF

V: TRBV2
J: TRBJ1-5
D: NA
CDR3: ASAKLSSGNQPQH

V: TRBV7-2
J: TRBJ2-3
D: NA
CDR3: ASSLRGSYTDTQY

V: TRBV5-1
J: TRBJ2-1
D: TRBD2
CDR3: ASTPGGGYGEQF

V: TRBV6-2/TRBV6-3
J: TRBJ1-2
D: NA
CDR3: ASRSSRNYGYT

V: TRBV29-1
J: TRBJ1-1
D: TRBD1
CDR3: SWRTGNTEAF

V: TRBV11-2
J: TRBJ2-3
D: NA
CDR3: ASSAPRSSTAQY

V: TRBV29-1
J: TRBJ2-3
D: NA
CDR3: SVSKGQTDTQY

V: TRBV29-1
J: TRBJ1-1
D: TRBD1
CDR3: SVAAGGNTEAF

V: TRBV5-1
J: TRBJ2-1
D: TRBD2
CDR3: ASSHTLPGGLAGVLYNEQF

V: TRBV5-6
J: TRBJ2-4
D: TRBD2
CDR3: ASSLLAGDVIQY

V: TRBV14
J: TRBJ1-2
D: TRBD1
CDR3: ASSPIGTGKSLSGYT

V: TRBV10-3
J: TRBJ2-2
D: NA
CDR3: ASSPGRRGTGELF

V: TRBV5-4
J: TRBJ2-5
D: NA
CDR3: ASSLVSSPETQY

V: TRBV10-3
J: TRBJ1-5
D: TRBD1
CDR3: AISGQAEGQPQH

V: TRBV2
J: TRBJ2-1
D: NA
CDR3: ASSVFGYNEQF

V: TRBV28
J: TRBJ1-6
D: NA
CDR3: ASRAGLFNSPLH

V: TRBV18
J: TRBJ2-5
D: TRBD1
CDR3: ASSPGQPEETQY

V: TRBV28
J: TRBJ2-7
D: NA
CDR3: ASLDLNAYEQY

V: TRBV7-2
J: TRBJ2-3
D: NA
CDR3: ASSLRLSPYTDTQY

V: TRBV7-8
J: TRBJ2-3
D: NA
CDR3: ASSLPQGITDTQY